These T cell receptor beta chains were read from a single sample in a study of cytomegalovirus exposure and HLA in healthy donors. Profiling relied on immunoSEQ multiplex PCR, and the TCRdb table lists in-frame clones only, not all of them. Of 110,000 or so clones in the sample, 81% were seen once. Source material: PBMCs. Source of these receptors: a man aged 40-50 years in good health and CMV-seronegative. CDR3s include the opening cysteine and the closing phenylalanine or tryptophan. D genes are given only for firm matches.

CDR3 | V | D
CAISARDRGHYEQYF | TRBV10-3 | TRBD1
CASTPSASGRSGQFF | TRBV6-1 | TRBD2
CASSVIRPGQKINQPQHF | TRBV25-1 | TRBD1
CASSSDLSSGNTIYF | TRBV7-9 | NA
CASRGTGPGNTIYF | TRBV25-1 | TRBD1
CASSWTGKNGYTF | TRBV5-4 | TRBD1
CASSPSADRGESYTF | TRBV18 | TRBD1
CSVEQNNEKLFF | TRBV29-1 | NA
CASSPDPPGIDF | TRBV7-8 | NA
CASMRIGVEKLFF | TRBV19 | NA
CASSQDPGFAEAFF | TRBV4-3 | NA
CASSYSIQDKYEQYF | TRBV6-5 | NA
CASSSTGGQETQYF | TRBV19 | TRBD1
CSVGGAQGPQHF | TRBV29-1 | NA
CASSYRTGAGELFF | TRBV6-5 | TRBD1
CASRNRRAVTGELFF | TRBV5-1 | NA
CASSLDRGLPYEQYF | TRBV7-2 | NA
CASSSYTGEEKLFF | TRBV9 | NA
CASSPGLGYEQYF | TRBV18 | NA
CASSLRRGRQHTEAFF | TRBV5-1 | NA
CSVRDSSYEQYF | TRBV29-1 | NA
CASSLGGLEETQYF | TRBV5-4 | NA
CASSLAGASGQDTQYF | TRBV5-1 | TRBD2
CASSPVAESSYNEQFF | TRBV18 | NA
CASSVGATGGDKNIQYF | TRBV9 | TRBD1
CASSPDRGLGQYF | TRBV19 | TRBD1
CASTQGKNTEAFF | TRBV2 | NA
CASSLVSGTVRPGANVLTF | TRBV7-2 | TRBD1
CASTPRTGGAGEKLFF | TRBV2 | TRBD1
CASSPGSGTALNQPQHF | TRBV5-1 | TRBD1
CASSKPGTNEKLFF | TRBV19 | NA
CASSWGLAPYEQYF | TRBV28 | TRBD2
CASSWQSNEKLFF | TRBV7-2 | NA
CASLPSPGETQYF | TRBV5-4 | NA
CASSLWSSGRGQETQYF | TRBV7-9 | TRBD2
CASSLAWVGVANTEAFF | TRBV7-8 | NA
CASSPIQGPGNTIYF | TRBV11-2 | TRBD1
CASSPFQGMAEAFF | TRBV18 | NA
CASSQNTGVGYGYTF | TRBV14 | NA
CASSQVSGLADYNEQFF | TRBV4-2 | TRBD2
CASMAGTGGWDEQFF | TRBV27 | TRBD1
CASSQINRGTGNQPQHF | TRBV4-1 | NA
CASSSGSSYEQYF | TRBV28 | TRBD2
CASSPHSGRSSYNEQFF | TRBV7-3 | TRBD2
CASSEGLGTDTQYF | TRBV10-1 | TRBD2
CASSTDRGETQYF | TRBV7-7 | TRBD1
CASSQDWAVRNTIYF | TRBV4-3 | NA
CATTGNMNTEAFF | TRBV6-1 | TRBD1
CASSLGAGTGGPGAEAFF | TRBV7-9 | TRBD1
CAWSPPPGSYEQYF | TRBV30 | NA
CASSLVWLAGSEQFF | TRBV7-2 | TRBD2
CASSPGLADNYEQYF | TRBV18 | TRBD2